The clone carrying this TCR beta chain was observed at least ten times. Its antigen remains unidentified. Unique molecular identifiers were affixed to single, distinct cDNA molecules. From the 5' RACE reads, TCRdb called clonotypes with MiXCR, one entry per CDR3 protein. This sample carries fewer than 55,000 distinct CDR3 sequences, 3% to 4% of them seen once, and the ten largest clones take around 2.8%. This specimen belongs to a study of early T cells in non-severe SARS-CoV-2 infection. Study conclusions and caveats: VDJdb matching, biased toward anti-spike CD8 responses, missed private and CD4 specificities.

Trimming left V 6 bases short and J 3 bases short, with 11 bases between. CDR3 length: 13 residues. Germline V gene sequence: CDR1 SGHRS, CDR2 YFSETQ. This rearrangement joins TRBV5-1 to TRBJ2-3; maybe TRBD1 (6 bases). The source material was whole blood. This sequence originates from an adult who was a healthcare worker with PCR-confirmed SARS-CoV-2 infection or an uninfected control (not recorded which). The DNA of the CDR3 is TGCGCCAGCACTTGGCAGGGGACAGATACGCAGTATTTT. Its translation: CASTWQGTDTQYF.